This T cell receptor (beta chain) was found in a study of OX40 agonist ivuxolimab in advanced cancers. The overall study: Patients were treated with ivuxolimab, an agonistic anti-OX40 (CD134) antibody.

At baseline, cycle 4 day 1, and cycle 7 day 1, blood was sampled. This clone came up once. Profiled with immunoSEQ multiplex PCR; TCRdb holds only in-frame clones, not every one. The top ten clones hold 14% of a sample with about 52,000 clones, more than 85% of them seen once. Germline CDR1 SEHNR, CDR2 FQNEAQ (reference sequence). The CDR3 consists of 16 residues. With V trimmed by 3 bases and J by 9 bases, 13 bases remained unmatched. This sample comprised CD4+ or CD8+ T cells sorted from blood, obtained in a trial of the OX40 agonist ivuxolimab. The receptor was derived from an adult with an advanced solid tumor such as melanoma, head and neck, liver or kidney cancer. The chain links TRBV7-9 to TRBJ2-1, with 8 bases matching TRBD1. In DNA form, the CDR3 reads TGTGCCAGCAGCTTTCGGACAGGGAGTGATAATAGTGAGCAGTTCTTC. Protein product: CASSFRTGSDNSEQFF.